This T cell receptor beta chain was sequenced for a study of blood T cell repertoires in COVID-19. This CDR3 contains 15 residues. In germline, CDR1 is MGHRA, CDR2 YSYEKL. With V trimmed by 4 bases and J by 4 bases, 7 bases remained unmatched. TCRdb's table, derived via immunoSEQ multiplex PCR, lists solely in-frame clones and lacks some. Of 240,000 or so clones detected, roughly 88% appear once; the ten largest clones hold roughly 2%. This TCR derives from a woman aged 45-65 years who had recovered from COVID-19. This sequence joins TRBV4-1 and TRBJ2-3; 8 positions match TRBD1. The sample consisted of PBMCs or T cells enriched from blood (not recorded which). The CDR3 protein is CASSRPRTGPDTQYF. The CDR3 bases are TGCGCCAGCAGCCGCCCCCGGACAGGGCCAGATACGCAGTATTTT.